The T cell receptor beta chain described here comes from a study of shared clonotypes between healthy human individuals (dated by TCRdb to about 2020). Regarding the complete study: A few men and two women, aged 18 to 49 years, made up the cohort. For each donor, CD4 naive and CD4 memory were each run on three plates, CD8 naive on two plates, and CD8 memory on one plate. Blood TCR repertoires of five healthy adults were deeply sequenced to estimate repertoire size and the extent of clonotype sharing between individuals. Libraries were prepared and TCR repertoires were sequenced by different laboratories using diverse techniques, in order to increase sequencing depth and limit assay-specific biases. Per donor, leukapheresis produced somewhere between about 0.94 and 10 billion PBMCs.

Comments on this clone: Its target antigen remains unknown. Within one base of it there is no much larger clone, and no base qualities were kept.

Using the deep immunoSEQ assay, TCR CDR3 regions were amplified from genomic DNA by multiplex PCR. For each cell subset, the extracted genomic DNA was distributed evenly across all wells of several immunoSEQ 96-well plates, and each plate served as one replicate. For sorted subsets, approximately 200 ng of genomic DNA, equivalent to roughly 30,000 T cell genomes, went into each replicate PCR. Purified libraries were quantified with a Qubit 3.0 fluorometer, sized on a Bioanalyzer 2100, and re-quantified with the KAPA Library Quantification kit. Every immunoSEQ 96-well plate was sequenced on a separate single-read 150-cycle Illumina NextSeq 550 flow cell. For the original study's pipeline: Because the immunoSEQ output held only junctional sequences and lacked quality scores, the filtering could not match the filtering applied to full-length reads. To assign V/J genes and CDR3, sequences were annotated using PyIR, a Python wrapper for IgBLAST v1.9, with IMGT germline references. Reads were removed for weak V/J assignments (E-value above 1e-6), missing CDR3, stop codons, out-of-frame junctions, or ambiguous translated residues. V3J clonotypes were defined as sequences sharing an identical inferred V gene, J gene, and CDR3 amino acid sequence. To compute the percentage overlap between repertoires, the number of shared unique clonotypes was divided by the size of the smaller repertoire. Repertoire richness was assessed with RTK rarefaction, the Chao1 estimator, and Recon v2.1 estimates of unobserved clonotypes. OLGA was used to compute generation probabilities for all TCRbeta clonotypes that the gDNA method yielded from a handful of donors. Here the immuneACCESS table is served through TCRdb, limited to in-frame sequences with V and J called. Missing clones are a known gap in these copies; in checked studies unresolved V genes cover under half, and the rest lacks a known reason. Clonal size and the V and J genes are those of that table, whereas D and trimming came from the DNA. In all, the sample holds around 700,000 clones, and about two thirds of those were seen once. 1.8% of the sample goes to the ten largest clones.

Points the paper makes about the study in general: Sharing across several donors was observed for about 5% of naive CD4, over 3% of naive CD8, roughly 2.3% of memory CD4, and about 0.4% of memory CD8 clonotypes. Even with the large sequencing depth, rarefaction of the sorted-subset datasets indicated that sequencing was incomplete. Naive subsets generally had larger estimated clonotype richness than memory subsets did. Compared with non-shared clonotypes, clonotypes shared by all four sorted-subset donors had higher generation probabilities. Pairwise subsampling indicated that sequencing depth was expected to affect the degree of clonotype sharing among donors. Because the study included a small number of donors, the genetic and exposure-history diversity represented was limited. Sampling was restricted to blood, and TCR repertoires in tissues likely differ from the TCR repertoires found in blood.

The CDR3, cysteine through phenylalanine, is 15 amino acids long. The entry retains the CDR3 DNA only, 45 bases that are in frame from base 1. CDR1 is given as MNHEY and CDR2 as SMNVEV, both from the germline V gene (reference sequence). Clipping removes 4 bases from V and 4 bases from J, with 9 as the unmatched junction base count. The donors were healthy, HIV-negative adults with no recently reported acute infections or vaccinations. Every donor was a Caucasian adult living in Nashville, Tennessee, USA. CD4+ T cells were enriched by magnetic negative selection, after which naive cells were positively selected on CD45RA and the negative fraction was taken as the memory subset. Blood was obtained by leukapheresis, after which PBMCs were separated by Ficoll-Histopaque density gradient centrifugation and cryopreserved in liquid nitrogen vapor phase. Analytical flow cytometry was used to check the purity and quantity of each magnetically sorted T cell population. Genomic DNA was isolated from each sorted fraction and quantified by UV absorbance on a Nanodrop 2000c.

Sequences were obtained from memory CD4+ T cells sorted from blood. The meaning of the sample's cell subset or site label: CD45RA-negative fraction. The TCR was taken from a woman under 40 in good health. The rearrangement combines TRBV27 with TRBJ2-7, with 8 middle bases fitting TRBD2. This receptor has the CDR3 CASSYSSGSLYEQYF. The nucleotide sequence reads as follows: TGTGCCAGCAGTTACTCGAGCGGGAGTTTGTACGAGCAGTACTTC.